The clone carrying this TCR beta chain was counted many times. The source of the sample is a study of early T cells in non-severe SARS-CoV-2 infection. The CDR3 extends over 16 amino acids. Germline loops: CDR1 DFQATT, CDR2 SNEGSKA (reference sequence). Trimming took off 0 bases at V and 4 bases at J, with 16 bases between the two ends. Each CDR3 protein gets one entry after TCRdb re-called the 5' RACE reads with MiXCR. Here the sample spans under 85,000 distinct CDR3 sequences, roughly 12% being singletons. This chain connects TRBV20-1 to TRBJ2-1; D may be TRBD1 or TRBD2 (6 bases each). The specimen was whole blood, collected at baseline. The sequence was collected from an adult who was a healthcare worker with PCR-confirmed SARS-CoV-2 infection or an uninfected control (not recorded which). The donor label of this sample is uncertain. The CDR3 is CSARDVGGPVYNEQFF. The CDR3 DNA reads TGCAGTGCTAGAGATGTAGGGGGGCCAGTTTACAATGAGCAGTTCTTC.